The 5 T cell receptor beta chains below all came from one sample that was sequenced in a study of tissue T cells after allogeneic stem cell transplantation. Some clones are missing from TCRdb's copy, which holds only in-frame ones; the method was immunoSEQ multiplex PCR. The data show some 43,000 clones, just under 95% seen once. This material consisted of blood, taken before transplantation. All receptors derive from a woman aged 40-69 years who later had graft-versus-host disease after an allogeneic stem cell transplant.

This clone has just one count. The V and J genes are TRBV10-2 and TRBJ2-7, with D possibly being TRBD1 or TRBD2 (6 bases each). V dropped 2 bases and J dropped 3 bases, with 14 bases sitting between them. The CDR3 is 15 amino acids. Germline loops: CDR1 WSHSY, CDR2 SAAADI. In DNA, the CDR3 is TGCGCCAGCAGTGAGCCGGGGGCCGCGGTCTACGAGCAGTACTTC. It encodes CASSEPGAAVYEQYF.

V and J are TRBV18 and TRBJ2-7; 7 nucleotides align to TRBD1. The CDR3 contains 14 residues. The germline V gene has CDR1 KGHSH and CDR2 LQKENI. The trim removed 1 base at V and 3 bases at J, leaving 3 bases unmatched. The CDR3 coding sequence is TGTGCCAGCTCACCACAGGGGGCGGGCTACGAGCAGTACTTC. It translates to CASSPQGAGYEQYF.

The rearrangement uses TRBV18 and TRBJ1-1; D remains unclear. The CDR3 spans 13 residues. Per germline, CDR1 KGHSH and CDR2 LQKENI. Trimming took off 3 bases at V and 1 base at J, with 6 bases between the two ends. CDR3 in DNA: TGTGCCAGCTCACCCGAAGAGAACACTGAAGCTTTCTTT. This translates into CASSPEENTEAFF.

The chain employs TRBV5-1 and TRBJ2-5; 7 nucleotides line up with TRBD1. Per germline, CDR1 SGHRS and CDR2 YFSETQ. The CDR3 extends over 17 amino acids. J was trimmed by 4 bases and V by 4 bases; bases with no gene match: 16. DNA for the CDR3: TGCGCCAGCAGCCGACACGAACAGGGGTATTCGGGAGAGACCCAGTACTTC. As protein: CASSRHEQGYSGETQYF.

A single count supports this clone. V and J are TRBV7-9 and TRBJ2-7, with TRBD2 matching 8 bases. Trimming cost V 2 bases and J 5 bases; bases outside gene matches: 2. The CDR3 sequence is 13 residues long. Germline CDR1 and CDR2: SEHNR and FQNEAQ (reference sequence). CDR3 in amino acids: CASSLSGGNEQYF. The CDR3 nucleotides read TGTGCCAGCAGCTTATCGGGAGGGAACGAGCAGTACTTC.